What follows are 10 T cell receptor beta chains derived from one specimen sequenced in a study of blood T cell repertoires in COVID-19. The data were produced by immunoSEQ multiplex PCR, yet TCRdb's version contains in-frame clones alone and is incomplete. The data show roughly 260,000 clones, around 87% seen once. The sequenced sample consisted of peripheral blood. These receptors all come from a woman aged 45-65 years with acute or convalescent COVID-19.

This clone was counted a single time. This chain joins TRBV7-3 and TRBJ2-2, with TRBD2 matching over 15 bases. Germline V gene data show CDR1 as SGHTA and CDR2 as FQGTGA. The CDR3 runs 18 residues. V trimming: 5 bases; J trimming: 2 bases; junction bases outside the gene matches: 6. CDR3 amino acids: CASSAGLAGGLNTGELFF. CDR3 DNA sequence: TGTGCCAGCAGCGCGGGACTAGCGGGAGGACTAAACACCGGGGAGCTGTTTTTT.

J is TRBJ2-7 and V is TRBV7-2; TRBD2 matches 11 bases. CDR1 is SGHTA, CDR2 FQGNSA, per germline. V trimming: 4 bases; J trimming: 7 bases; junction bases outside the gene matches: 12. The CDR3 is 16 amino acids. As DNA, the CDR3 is TGTGCCAGCAGCTCCTTAGCGGGAGGGGGTCCTTTTGAGCAGTACTTC. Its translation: CASSSLAGGGPFEQYF.

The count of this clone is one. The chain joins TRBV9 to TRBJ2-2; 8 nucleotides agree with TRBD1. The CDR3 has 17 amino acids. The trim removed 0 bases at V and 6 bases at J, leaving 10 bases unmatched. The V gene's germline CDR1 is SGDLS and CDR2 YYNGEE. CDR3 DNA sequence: TGTGCCAGCAGCGTAGGCAGGGGGCGAGCCGGGGCCGGGGAGCTGTTTTTT. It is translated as CASSVGRGRAGAGELFF.

In DNA form, the CDR3 reads TGTGCCAGCAGGCCGGGACAGGGTGGAAACTATGGCTACACCTTC. Translation gives CASRPGQGGNYGYTF. The chain uses TRBV2 and TRBJ1-2; 9 nucleotides line up with TRBD1. The ends lost 6 bases at V and 2 bases at J; junction bases unmatched: 7. This CDR3 has 15 residues. Germline CDR1 and CDR2: SNHLY and FYNNEI.

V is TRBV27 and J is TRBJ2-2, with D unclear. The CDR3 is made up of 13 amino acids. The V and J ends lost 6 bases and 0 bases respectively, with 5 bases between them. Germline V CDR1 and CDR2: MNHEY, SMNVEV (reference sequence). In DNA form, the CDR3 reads TGTGCCAGCAGCCACACGAACACCGGGGAGCTGTTTTTT. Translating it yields CASSHTNTGELFF.

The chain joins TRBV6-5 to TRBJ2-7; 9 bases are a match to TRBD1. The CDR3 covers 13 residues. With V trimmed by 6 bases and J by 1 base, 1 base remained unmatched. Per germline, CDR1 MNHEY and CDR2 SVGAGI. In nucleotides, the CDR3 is TGTGCCAGCAGACAGGGGGCTTCCTACGAGCAGTACTTC. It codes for CASRQGASYEQYF.

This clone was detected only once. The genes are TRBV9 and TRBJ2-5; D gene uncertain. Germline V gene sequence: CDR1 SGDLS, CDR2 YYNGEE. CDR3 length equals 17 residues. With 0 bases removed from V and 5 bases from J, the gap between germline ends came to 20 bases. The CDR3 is CASSVASGFSFPETQYF. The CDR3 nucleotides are TGTGCCAGCAGCGTAGCATCCGGGTTTTCTTTTCCGGAGACCCAGTACTTC.

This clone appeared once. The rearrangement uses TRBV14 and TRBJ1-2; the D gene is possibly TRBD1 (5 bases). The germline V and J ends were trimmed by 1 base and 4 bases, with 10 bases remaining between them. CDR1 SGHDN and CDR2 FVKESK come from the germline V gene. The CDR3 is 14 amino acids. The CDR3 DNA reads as TGTGCCAGCAGCCAAGTTAAGGGGTCCTATGGCTACACCTTC. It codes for CASSQVKGSYGYTF.

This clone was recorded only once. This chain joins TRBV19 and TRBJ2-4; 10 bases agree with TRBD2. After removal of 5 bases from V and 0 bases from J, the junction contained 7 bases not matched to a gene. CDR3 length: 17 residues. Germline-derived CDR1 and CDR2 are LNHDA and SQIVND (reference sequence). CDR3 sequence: CASSFSLAGGAKNIQYF. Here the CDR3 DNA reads TGTGCCAGTAGTTTCAGTTTAGCGGGAGGAGCCAAAAACATTCAGTACTTC.

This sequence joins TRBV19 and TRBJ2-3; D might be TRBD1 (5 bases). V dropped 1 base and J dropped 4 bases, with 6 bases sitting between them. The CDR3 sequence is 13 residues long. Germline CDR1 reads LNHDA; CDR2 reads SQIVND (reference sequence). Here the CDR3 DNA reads TGTGCCAGTAGTATAGGACAGCCAGATACGCAGTATTTT. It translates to CASSIGQPDTQYF.